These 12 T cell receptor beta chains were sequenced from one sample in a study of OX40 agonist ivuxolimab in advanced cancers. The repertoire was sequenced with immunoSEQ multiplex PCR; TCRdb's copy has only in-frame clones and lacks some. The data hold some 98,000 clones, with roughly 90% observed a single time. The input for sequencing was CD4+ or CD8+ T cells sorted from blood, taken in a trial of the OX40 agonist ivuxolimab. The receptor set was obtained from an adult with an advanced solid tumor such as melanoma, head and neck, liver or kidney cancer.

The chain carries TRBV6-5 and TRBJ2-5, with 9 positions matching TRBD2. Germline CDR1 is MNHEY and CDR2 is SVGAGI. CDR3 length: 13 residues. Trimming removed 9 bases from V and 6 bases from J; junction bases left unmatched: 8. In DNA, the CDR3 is TGTGCCAGTAGAGCGGGAGGTCGTCAGACCCAGTACTTC. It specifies CASRAGGRQTQYF.

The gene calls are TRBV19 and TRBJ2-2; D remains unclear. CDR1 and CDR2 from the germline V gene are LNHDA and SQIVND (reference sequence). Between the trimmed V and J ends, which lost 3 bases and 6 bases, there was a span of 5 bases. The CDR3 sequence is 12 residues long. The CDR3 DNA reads TGTGCCAGTAGTATGTTCCCCGGGGAGCTGTTTTTT. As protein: CASSMFPGELFF.

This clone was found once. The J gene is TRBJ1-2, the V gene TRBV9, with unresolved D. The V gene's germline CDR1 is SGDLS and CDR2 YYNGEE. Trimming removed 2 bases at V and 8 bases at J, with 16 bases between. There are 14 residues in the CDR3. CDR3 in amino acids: CASSVDMTSFGYTF. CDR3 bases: TGTGCCAGCAGCGTTGACATGACCTCCTTCGGCTACACCTTC.

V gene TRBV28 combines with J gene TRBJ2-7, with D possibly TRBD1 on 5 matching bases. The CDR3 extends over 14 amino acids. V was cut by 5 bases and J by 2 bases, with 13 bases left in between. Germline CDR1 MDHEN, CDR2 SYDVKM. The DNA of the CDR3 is TGTGCCAGCAGTCGCGGACAAGAAACCTACGAGCAGTACTTC. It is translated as CASSRGQETYEQYF.

The CDR3 region is CASSYMSGGKETQYF. DNA of the CDR3: TGTGCCAGCAGTTACATGAGCGGTGGAAAGGAGACCCAGTACTTC. The chain carries TRBV6-6 and TRBJ2-5; possibly TRBD2 for D (5 bases). Trimming shortened V by 2 bases and J by 5 bases, and 15 bases separated the two germline ends. The CDR3 is 15 residues long. Germline V CDR1 and CDR2: MNHNY, SVGAGI (reference sequence).

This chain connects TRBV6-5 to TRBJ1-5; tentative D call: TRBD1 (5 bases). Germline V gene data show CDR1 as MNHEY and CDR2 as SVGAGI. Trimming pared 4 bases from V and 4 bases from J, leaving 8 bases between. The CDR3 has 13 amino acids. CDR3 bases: TGTGCCAGCAGTTTCAGGGATAATCAGCCCCAGCATTTT. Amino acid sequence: CASSFRDNQPQHF.

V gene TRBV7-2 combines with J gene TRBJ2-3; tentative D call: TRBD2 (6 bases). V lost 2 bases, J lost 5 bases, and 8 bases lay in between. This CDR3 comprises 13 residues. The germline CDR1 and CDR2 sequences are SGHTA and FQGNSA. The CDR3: CASSLRLVDTQYF. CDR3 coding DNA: TGTGCCAGCAGCTTAAGACTAGTAGATACGCAGTATTTT. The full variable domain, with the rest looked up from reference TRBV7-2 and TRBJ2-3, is GAGVSQSPSNKVTEKGKDVELRCDPISGHTALYWYRQSLGQGLEFLIYFQGNSAPDKSGLPSDRFSAERTGGSVSTLTIQRTQQEDSAVYLCASSLRLVDTQYFGPGTRLTVL.

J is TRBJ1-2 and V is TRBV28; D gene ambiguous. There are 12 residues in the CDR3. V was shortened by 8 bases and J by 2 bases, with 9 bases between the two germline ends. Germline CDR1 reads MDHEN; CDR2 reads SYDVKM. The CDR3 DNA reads TGTGCCAGCTCCCCCGGGAACTATGGCTACACCTTC. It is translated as CASSPGNYGYTF.

For the CDR3, the DNA is TGTGCCAGCAGCGCCCCGGGACTAGCGGGAGTTTACGAGCAGTACTTC. Translating gives CASSAPGLAGVYEQYF. V and J are TRBV5-8 and TRBJ2-7, with 14 nucleotides matching TRBD2. With 4 bases clipped from V and 4 bases from J, the junction kept 7 bases outside the gene matches. CDR1 is SGHTS and CDR2 is YDEGEE in the germline V gene. The CDR3 extends over 16 amino acids.

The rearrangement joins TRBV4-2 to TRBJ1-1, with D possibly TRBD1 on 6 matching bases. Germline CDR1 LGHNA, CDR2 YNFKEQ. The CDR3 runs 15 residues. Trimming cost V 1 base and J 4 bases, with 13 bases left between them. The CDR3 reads CASSQAGGGATEAFF. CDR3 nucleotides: TGTGCCAGCAGCCAAGCGGGAGGGGGTGCCACTGAAGCTTTCTTT.

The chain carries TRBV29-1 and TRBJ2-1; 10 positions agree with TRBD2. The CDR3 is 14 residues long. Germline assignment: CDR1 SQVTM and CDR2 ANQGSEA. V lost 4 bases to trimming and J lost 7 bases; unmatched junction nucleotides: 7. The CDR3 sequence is CSVGTSGVGNEQFF. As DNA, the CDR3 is TGCAGCGTTGGGACTAGCGGAGTGGGGAATGAGCAGTTCTTC.

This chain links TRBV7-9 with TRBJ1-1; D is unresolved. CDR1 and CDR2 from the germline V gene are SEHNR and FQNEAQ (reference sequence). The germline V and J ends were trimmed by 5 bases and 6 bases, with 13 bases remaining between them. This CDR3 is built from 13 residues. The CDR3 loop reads CASSLREVAEAFF. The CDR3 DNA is TGTGCCAGCAGCCTACGGGAAGTGGCTGAAGCTTTCTTT.